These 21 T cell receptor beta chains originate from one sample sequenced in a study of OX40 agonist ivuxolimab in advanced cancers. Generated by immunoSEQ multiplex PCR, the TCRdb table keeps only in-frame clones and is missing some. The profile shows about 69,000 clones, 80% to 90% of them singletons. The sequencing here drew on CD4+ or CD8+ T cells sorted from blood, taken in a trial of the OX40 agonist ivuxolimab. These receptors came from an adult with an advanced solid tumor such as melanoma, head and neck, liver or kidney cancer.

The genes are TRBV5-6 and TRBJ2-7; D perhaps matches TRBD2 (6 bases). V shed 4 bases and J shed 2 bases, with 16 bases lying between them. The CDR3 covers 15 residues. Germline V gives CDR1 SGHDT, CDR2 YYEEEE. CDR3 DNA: TGTGCCAGCAGCGCTAGTAGGAGGGGACCCTACGAGCAGTACTTC. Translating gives CASSASRRGPYEQYF.

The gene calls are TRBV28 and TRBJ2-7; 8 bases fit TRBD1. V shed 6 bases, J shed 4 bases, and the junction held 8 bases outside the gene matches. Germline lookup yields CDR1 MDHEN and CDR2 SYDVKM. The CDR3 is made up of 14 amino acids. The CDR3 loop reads CASRPTGERYEQYF. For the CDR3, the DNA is TGTGCCAGCAGGCCGACAGGGGAAAGGTACGAGCAGTACTTC.

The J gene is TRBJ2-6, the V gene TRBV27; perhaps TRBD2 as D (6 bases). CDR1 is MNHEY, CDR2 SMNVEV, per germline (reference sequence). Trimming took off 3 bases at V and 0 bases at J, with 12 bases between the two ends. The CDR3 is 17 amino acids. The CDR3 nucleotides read TGTGCCAGCAGTTTCACAGGAGGGAGCTCTGGGGCCAACGTCCTGACTTTC. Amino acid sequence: CASSFTGGSSGANVLTF.

CDR3 sequence reads: CAWSPGVEQYF. CDR3 nucleotides: TGTGCCTGGAGTCCAGGGGTCGAGCAGTACTTC. The chain employs TRBV30 and TRBJ2-7; weak D call: TRBD1 (6 bases). V lost 2 bases and J 6 bases, leaving 8 bases between the germline ends. The germline gives CDR1 GTSNPN, CDR2 SVGIG (reference sequence). The CDR3 loop spans 11 amino acids.

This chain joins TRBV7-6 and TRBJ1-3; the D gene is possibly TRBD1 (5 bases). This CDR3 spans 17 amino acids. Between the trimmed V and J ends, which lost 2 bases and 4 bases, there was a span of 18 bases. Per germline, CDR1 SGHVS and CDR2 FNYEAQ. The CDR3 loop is CASSLSHMGPVGNTIYF. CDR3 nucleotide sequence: TGTGCCAGCAGCTTAAGTCACATGGGACCGGTGGGAAACACCATATATTTT.

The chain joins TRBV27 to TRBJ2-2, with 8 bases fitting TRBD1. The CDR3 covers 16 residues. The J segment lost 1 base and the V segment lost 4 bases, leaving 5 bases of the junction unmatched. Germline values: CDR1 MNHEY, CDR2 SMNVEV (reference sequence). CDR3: CASSSPDRENTGELFF. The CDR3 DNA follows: TGTGCCAGCAGTTCTCCGGACAGGGAGAACACCGGGGAGCTGTTTTTT.

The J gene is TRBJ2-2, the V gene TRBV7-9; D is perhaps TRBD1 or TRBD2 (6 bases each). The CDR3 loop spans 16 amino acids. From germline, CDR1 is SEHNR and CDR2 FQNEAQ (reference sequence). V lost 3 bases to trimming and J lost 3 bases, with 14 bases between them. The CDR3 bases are TGTGCCAGCAGCTTTTTCGGGGGCGGCTACACCGGGGAGCTGTTTTTT. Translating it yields CASSFFGGGYTGELFF. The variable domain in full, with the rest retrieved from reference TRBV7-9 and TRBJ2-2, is DTGVSQNPRHKITKRGQNVTFRCDPISEHNRLYWYRQTLGQGPEFLTYFQNEAQLEKSRLLSDRFSAERPKGSFSTLEIQRTEQGDSAMYLCASSFFGGGYTGELFFGEGSRLTVL.

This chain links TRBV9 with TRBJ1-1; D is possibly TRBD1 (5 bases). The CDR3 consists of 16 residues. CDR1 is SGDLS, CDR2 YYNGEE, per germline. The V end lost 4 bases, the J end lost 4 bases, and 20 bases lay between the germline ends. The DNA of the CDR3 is TGTGCCAGCAGCCCGACTGGACAACTGGGGCCCACTGAAGCTTTCTTT. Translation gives CASSPTGQLGPTEAFF.

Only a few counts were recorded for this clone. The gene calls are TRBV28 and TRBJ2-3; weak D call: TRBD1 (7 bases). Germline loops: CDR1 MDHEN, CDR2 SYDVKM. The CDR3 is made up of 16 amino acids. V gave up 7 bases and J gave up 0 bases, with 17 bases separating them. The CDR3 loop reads CASNLRRGPSTDTQYF. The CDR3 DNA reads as TGTGCCAGCAACCTAAGGAGGGGGCCTAGCACAGATACGCAGTATTTT.

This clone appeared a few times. In nucleotides, the CDR3 is TGTGCCAGCAGTTCCCAGGAGGGTACTAGCACAGATACGCAGTATTTT. Translated, it gives CASSSQEGTSTDTQYF. The chain has TRBV6-6 and TRBJ2-3; TRBD2 is a possible D gene (6 bases). Germline V lookup: CDR1 MNHNY, CDR2 SVGAGI (reference sequence). CDR3 length: 16 amino acids. Trimming cost V 4 bases and J 0 bases, with 14 bases left between them.

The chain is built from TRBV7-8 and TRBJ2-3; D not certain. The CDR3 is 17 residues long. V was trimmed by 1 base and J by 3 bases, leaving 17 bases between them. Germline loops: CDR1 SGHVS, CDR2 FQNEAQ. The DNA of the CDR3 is TGTGCCAGCAGCTTAGTGACGGCTCCATCTTGGACAGATACGCAGTATTTT. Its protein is CASSLVTAPSWTDTQYF.

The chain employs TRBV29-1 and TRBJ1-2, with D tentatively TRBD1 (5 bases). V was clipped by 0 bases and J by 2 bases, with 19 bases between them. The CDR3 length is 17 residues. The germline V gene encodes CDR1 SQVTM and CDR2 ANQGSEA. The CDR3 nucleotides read TGCAGCGTTGAAGAGGGGTACCAGGGAAATCGGAACTATGGCTACACCTTC. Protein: CSVEEGYQGNRNYGYTF. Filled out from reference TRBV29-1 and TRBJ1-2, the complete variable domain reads SAVISQKPSRDICQRGTSLTIQCQVDSQVTMMFWYRQQPGQSLTLIATANQGSEATYESGFVIDKFPISRPNLTFSTLTVSNMSPEDSSIYLCSVEEGYQGNRNYGYTFGSGTRLTVV.

This chain's CDR3 is CASSLRGTEAFF. DNA of the CDR3: TGCGCCAGCAGCTTGAGGGGTACTGAAGCTTTCTTT. This rearrangement joins TRBV5-1 to TRBJ1-1; TRBD1 might be the D (5 bases). Germline loops: CDR1 SGHRS, CDR2 YFSETQ. V shed 1 base and J shed 5 bases, with 6 bases lying between them. This CDR3 is built from 12 residues.

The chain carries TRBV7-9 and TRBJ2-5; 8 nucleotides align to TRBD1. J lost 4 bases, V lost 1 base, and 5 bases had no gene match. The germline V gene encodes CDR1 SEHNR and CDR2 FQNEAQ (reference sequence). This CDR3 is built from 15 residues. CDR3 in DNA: TGTGCCAGCAGCTTAGACAGGGGGTCAATAGAGACCCAGTACTTC. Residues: CASSLDRGSIETQYF.

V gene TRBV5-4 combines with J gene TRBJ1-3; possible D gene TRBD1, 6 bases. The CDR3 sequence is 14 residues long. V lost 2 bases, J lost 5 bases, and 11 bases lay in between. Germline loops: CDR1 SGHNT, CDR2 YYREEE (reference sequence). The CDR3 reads CASSLEGGRNTIYF. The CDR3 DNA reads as TGTGCCAGCAGCTTAGAAGGGGGTAGAAACACCATATATTTT.

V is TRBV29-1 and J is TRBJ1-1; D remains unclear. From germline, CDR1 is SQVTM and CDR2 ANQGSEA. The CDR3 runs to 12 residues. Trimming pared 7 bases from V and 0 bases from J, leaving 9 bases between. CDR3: CSASAMNTEAFF. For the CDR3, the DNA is TGCAGCGCCTCGGCCATGAACACTGAAGCTTTCTTT.

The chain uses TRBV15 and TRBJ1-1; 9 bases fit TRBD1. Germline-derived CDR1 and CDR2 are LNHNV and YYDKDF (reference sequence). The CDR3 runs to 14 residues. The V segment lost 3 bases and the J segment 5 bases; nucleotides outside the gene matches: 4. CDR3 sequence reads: CATSSGTGMTEAFF. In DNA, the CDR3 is TGTGCCACCAGCAGTGGGACAGGGATGACTGAAGCTTTCTTT.

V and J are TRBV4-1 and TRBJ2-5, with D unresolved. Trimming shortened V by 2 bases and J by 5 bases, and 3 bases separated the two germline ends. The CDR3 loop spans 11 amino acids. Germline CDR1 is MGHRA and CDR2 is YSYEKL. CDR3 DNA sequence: TGCGCCAGCAGCCAACAGGAGACCCAGTACTTC. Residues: CASSQQETQYF.

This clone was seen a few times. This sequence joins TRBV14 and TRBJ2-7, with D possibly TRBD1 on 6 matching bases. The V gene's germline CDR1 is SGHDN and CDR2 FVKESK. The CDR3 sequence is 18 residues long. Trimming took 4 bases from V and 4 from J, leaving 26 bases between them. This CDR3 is CASSPFLGRQGSPYEQYF. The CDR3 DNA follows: TGTGCCAGCAGCCCCTTCTTAGGTAGGCAGGGGTCTCCGTACGAGCAGTACTTC.

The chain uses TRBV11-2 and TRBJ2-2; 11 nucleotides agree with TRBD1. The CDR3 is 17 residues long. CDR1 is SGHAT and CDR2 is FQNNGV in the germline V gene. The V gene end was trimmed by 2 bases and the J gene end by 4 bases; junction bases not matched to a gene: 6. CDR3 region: CASSLLGQGASTGELFF. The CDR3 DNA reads TGTGCCAGCAGCTTACTCGGACAGGGGGCGAGCACCGGGGAGCTGTTTTTT. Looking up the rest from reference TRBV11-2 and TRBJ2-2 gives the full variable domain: EAGVAQSPRYKIIEKRQSVAFWCNPISGHATLYWYQQILGQGPKLLIQFQNNGVVDDSQLPKDRFSAERLKGVDSTLKIQPAKLEDSAVYLCASSLLGQGASTGELFFGEGSRLTVL.

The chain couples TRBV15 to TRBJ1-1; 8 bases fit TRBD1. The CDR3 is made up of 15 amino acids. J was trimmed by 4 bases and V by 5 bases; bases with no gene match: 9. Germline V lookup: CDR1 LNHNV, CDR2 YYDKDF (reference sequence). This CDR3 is CATSSPNRGFTEAFF. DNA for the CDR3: TGTGCCACCAGCTCCCCCAACAGGGGGTTCACTGAAGCTTTCTTT.